Listed here are 14 T cell receptor beta chains from one sample, sequenced in a study of blood T cell repertoires in COVID-19 (dated by TCRdb to between 2020 and 2021). The method behind the library was the immunoSEQ multiplex PCR assay. TCRdb provides this immuneACCESS table in a form limited to in-frame rearrangements. Some clones are lacking; in checked studies, under half of them reflect an unresolved V gene, and why the rest are absent is not known. The sample table shows about 59,000 clones, and roughly 80% are seen once. Roughly 12% of the sample comes from the top ten. The material sequenced was peripheral blood. The receptors originated from an elderly man with acute or convalescent COVID-19.

This rearrangement joins TRBV5-1 to TRBJ1-4; D is unresolved. The CDR3 is made up of 16 amino acids. CDR1 is SGHRS, CDR2 YFSETQ, per germline. Trimming took 4 bases from V and 5 from J, leaving 18 bases between them. The CDR3: CASSPTPTPLNEKLFF. In nucleotides, the CDR3 is TGCGCCAGCAGCCCTACCCCGACACCTTTAAATGAAAAACTGTTTTTT.

This sequence joins TRBV5-8 and TRBJ2-1; 11 bases agree with TRBD2. The germline V gene encodes CDR1 SGHTS and CDR2 YDEGEE. This CDR3 has 14 amino acids. With V trimmed by 7 bases and J by 8 bases, 8 bases remained unmatched. The CDR3 region has the DNA TGTGCCAGCCACGTAGTAGCGGGGGGGGATGAGCAGTTCTTC. Translated: CASHVVAGGDEQFF. The variable domain in full, with the rest retrieved from reference TRBV5-8 and TRBJ2-1, is EAGVTQSPTHLIKTRGQQATLRCSPISGHTSVYWYQQALGLGLQFLLWYDEGEERNRGNFPPRFSGRQFPNYSSELNVNALELEDSALYLCASHVVAGGDEQFFGPGTRLTVL.

This clone was observed a few times. The CDR3 DNA reads TGTGCCAGCAGTCCGACAGGGTCCTATGGCTACACCTTC. Translating gives CASSPTGSYGYTF. This sequence joins TRBV12-3 or TRBV12-4 and TRBJ1-2, with 7 nucleotides matching TRBD1. This CDR3 is built from 13 residues. V gave up 5 bases and J gave up 4 bases; unmatched junction bases: 4.

This clone has only one observation. The chain couples TRBV7-3 to TRBJ2-3, with 10 bases lining up with TRBD2. CDR1 is SGHTA and CDR2 is FQGTGA in the germline V gene. The CDR3 is made up of 14 amino acids. J lost 5 bases, V lost 5 bases, and 4 bases had no gene match. The CDR3 sequence: CASSLSGGIDTQYF. For the CDR3, the DNA is TGTGCCAGCAGCCTTAGCGGGGGGATAGATACGCAGTATTTT. Based on the CDR3 plus reference TRBV7-3 and TRBJ2-3, the full variable domain is GAGVSQTPSNKVTEKGKYVELRCDPISGHTALYWYRQSLGQGPEFLIYFQGTGAADDSGLPNDRFFAVRPEGSVSTLKIQRTERGDSAVYLCASSLSGGIDTQYFGPGTRLTVL.

The chain uses TRBV3-1 (or the pseudogene TRBV3-2) and TRBJ1-6; possibly TRBD1 for D (5 bases). CDR3 length: 15 residues. Between the trimmed V and J ends, which lost 1 base and 7 bases, there was a span of 11 bases. The germline V gene encodes CDR1 LGHDT and CDR2 YNNKEL (reference sequence). CDR3 nucleotide sequence: TGTGCCAGCAGCCAAGTATCGGGGGGAAATTCACCCCTCCACTTT. It translates to CASSQVSGGNSPLHF.

The chain recombines TRBV11-2 with TRBJ2-5; 7 bases agree with TRBD1. V lost 1 base to trimming and J lost 5 bases; unmatched junction nucleotides: 10. The germline gives CDR1 SGHAT, CDR2 FQNNGV. This CDR3 has 16 amino acids. The CDR3 DNA follows: TGTGCCAGCAGCTTAGGCCGGGACAGACTTTGGGAGACCCAGTACTTC. Translating it yields CASSLGRDRLWETQYF.

The rearrangement uses TRBV6-6 and TRBJ2-1; 10 nucleotides agree with TRBD2. This CDR3 is built from 15 residues. Germline trimming cut 6 bases from V and 9 bases from J; bases unmatched to any gene: 11. Germline CDR1 reads MNHNY; CDR2 reads SVGAGI (reference sequence). In DNA, the CDR3 is TGTGCCAGCAGACCTAGCCTAGCGGGGGTTGTTGAGCAGTTCTTC. It translates to CASRPSLAGVVEQFF.

The CDR3 nucleotides read TGTGCCAGCAGTTTTAGAGGGAGAACCTCCTACGAGCAGTACTTC. Its protein is CASSFRGRTSYEQYF. The genes are TRBV27 and TRBJ2-7; D is possibly TRBD2 (5 bases). Germline V gives CDR1 MNHEY, CDR2 SMNVEV (reference sequence). Trimming stripped 3 bases from V and 0 bases from J, with 12 bases between. This CDR3 has 15 residues.

This clone was counted only a few times. This rearrangement joins TRBV2 to TRBJ2-2; 8 bases match TRBD2. CDR1 and CDR2 (germline): SNHLY, FYNNEI. The CDR3 spans 14 residues. The J segment lost 6 bases and the V segment lost 8 bases, leaving 8 bases of the junction unmatched. The CDR3 DNA is TGTGCCAGCGGATTAGCGGGGATACCCGGGGAGCTGTTTTTT. This gives the protein CASGLAGIPGELFF.

The chain uses TRBV6-6 and TRBJ2-5; 10 bases map to TRBD2. V shed 4 bases and J 5 bases; nucleotides not matched to a gene: 10. Germline CDR1 is MNHNY and CDR2 is SVGAGI (reference sequence). The CDR3 sequence is 16 residues long. The CDR3: CASSFSGGPAGETQYF. DNA of the CDR3: TGTGCCAGCAGTTTTAGCGGGGGGCCAGCGGGGGAGACCCAGTACTTC.

The rearrangement joins TRBV2 to TRBJ2-7; the match to TRBD1 covers 11 bases. The CDR3 sequence is 17 residues long. From germline, CDR1 is SNHLY and CDR2 FYNNEI. V was clipped by 6 bases and J by 2 bases; unmatched bases: 12. The CDR3, as DNA: TGTGCCAGCAGGGCAAGGCCTCCGGGACAGGGGGCCTACGAGCAGTACTTC. Encoded protein: CASRARPPGQGAYEQYF.

This clone was seen a handful of times. This chain links TRBV9 with TRBJ2-1, with 12 bases matching TRBD2. CDR3 length equals 16 residues. The germline gives CDR1 SGDLS, CDR2 YYNGEE. V gave up 4 bases and J gave up 6 bases; unmatched junction bases: 8. The CDR3 DNA follows: TGTGCCAGCAGCCCGACTAGCGGGAGTGGTTTCAATGAGCAGTTCTTC. Protein product: CASSPTSGSGFNEQFF.

This chain links TRBV19 with TRBJ2-7, with D possibly being TRBD2 (6 bases). The length of the CDR3 is 15 residues. V dropped 3 bases and J dropped 2 bases, with 14 bases sitting between them. Germline CDR1 and CDR2: LNHDA and SQIVND (reference sequence). The CDR3 nucleotides read TGTGCCAGTAGTATTGAGGGCGGGATGGCCTACGAGCAGTACTTC. Its protein is CASSIEGGMAYEQYF.

The chain links TRBV5-5 to TRBJ2-7; TRBD1 aligns across 9 bases. CDR3 length: 16 amino acids. Per the germline V gene, CDR1 is SGHKS and CDR2 is YYEKEE (reference sequence). V lost 6 bases to trimming and J lost 2 bases; unmatched junction nucleotides: 12. CDR3 sequence: CASTKSTGTGTYEQYF. The CDR3 coding sequence is TGTGCCAGCACTAAATCTACCGGGACAGGGACCTACGAGCAGTACTTC.